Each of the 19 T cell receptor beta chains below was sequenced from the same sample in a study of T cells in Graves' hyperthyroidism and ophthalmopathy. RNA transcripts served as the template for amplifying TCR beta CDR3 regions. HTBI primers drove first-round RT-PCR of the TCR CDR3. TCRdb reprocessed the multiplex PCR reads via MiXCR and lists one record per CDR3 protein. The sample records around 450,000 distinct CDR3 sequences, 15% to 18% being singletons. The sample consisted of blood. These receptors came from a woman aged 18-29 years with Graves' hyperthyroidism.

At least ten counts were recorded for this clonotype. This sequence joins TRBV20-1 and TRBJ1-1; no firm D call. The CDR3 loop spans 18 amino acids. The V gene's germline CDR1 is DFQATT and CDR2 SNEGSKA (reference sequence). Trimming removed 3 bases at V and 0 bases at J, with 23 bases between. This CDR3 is CSASPFRSGEGMNTEAFF. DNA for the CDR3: TGCAGTGCTAGTCCGTTTAGGTCTGGGGAGGGCATGAACACTGAAGCTTTCTTT.

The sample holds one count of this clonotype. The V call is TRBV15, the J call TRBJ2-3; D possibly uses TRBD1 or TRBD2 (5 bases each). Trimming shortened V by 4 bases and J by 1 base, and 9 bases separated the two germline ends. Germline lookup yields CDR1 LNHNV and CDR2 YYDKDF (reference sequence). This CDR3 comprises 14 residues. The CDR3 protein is CATSTGPGTDTQYF. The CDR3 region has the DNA TGTGCCACCAGCACGGGACCAGGCACAGATACGCAGTATTTT.

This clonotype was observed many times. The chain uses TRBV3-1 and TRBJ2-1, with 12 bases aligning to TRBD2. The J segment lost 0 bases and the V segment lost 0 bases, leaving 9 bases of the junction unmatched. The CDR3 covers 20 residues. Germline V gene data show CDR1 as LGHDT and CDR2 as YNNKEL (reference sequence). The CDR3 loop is CASSQDVTSGGFRSYNEQFF. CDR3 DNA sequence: TGTGCCAGCAGCCAAGACGTGACTAGCGGGGGATTCCGCTCCTACAATGAGCAGTTCTTC.

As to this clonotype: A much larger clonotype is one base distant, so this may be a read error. Written as DNA, the CDR3 is TGTGCCAGCAGTTTATTACAGGGGTCGGGGGATGCGCAGTATTTT. Encoded protein: CASSLLQGSGDAQYF. The gene calls are TRBV28 and TRBJ2-3; a weak D match, TRBD1 (7 bases). The V end was cut by 1 base, the J end by 10 bases, with 18 bases between. The CDR3 runs to 15 residues. From germline, CDR1 is MDHEN and CDR2 SYDVKM.

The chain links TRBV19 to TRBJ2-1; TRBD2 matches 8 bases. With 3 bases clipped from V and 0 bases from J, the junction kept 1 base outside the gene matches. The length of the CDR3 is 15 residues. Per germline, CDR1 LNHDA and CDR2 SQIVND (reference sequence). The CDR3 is CASSMAGGSYNEQFF. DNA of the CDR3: TGTGCCAGTAGTATGGCGGGGGGCTCCTACAATGAGCAGTTCTTC.

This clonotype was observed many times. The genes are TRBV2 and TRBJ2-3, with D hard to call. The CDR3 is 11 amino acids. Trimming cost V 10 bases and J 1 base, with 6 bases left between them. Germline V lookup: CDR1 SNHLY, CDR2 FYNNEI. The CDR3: CAITGTDTQYF. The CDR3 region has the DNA TGTGCCATCACAGGCACAGATACGCAGTATTTT.

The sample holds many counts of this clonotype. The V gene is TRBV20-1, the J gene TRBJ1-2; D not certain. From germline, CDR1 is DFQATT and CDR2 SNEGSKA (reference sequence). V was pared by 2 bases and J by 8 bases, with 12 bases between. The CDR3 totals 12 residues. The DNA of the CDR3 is TGCAGTGCTAGATCCCACCTGGGGGGCTACACCTTC. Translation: CSARSHLGGYTF.

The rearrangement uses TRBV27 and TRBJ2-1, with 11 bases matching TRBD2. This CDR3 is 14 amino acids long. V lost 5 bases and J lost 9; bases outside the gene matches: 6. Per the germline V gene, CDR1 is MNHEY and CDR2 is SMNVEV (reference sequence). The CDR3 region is CASSPGTSGAEQFF. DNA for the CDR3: TGTGCCAGCAGTCCCGGGACTAGCGGCGCTGAGCAGTTCTTC.

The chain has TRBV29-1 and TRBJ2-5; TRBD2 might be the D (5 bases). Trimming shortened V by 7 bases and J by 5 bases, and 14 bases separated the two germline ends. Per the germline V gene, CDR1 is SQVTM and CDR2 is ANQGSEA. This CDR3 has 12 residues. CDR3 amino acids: CSAHSGRETQYF. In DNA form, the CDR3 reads TGCAGCGCCCATTCGGGAAGGGAGACCCAGTACTTC.

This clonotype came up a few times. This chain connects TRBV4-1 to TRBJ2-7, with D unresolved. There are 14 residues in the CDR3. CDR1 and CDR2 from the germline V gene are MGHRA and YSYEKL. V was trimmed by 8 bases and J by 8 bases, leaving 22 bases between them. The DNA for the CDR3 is TGCGCCAGCCCTGCTATCGAGGAGCTCCTCAAGCAGTACTTC. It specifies CASPAIEELLKQYF.

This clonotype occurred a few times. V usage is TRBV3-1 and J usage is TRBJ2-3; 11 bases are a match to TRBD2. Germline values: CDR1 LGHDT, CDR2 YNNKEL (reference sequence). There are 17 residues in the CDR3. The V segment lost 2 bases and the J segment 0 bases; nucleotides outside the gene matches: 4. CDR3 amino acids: CASSQLAGGSSTDTQYF. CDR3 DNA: TGTGCCAGCAGCCAACTAGCGGGGGGATCTAGCACAGATACGCAGTATTTT.

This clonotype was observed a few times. The CDR3 is CASSIGLAGGLDNEQFF. CDR3 in DNA: TGTGCCAGCAGCATCGGACTAGCGGGGGGACTAGACAATGAGCAGTTCTTC. This chain connects TRBV7-2 to TRBJ2-1, with 14 bases lining up with TRBD2. Germline assignment: CDR1 SGHTA and CDR2 FQGNSA. The CDR3 has 17 residues. V was pared by 5 bases and J by 5 bases, with 8 bases of the junction left unmatched.

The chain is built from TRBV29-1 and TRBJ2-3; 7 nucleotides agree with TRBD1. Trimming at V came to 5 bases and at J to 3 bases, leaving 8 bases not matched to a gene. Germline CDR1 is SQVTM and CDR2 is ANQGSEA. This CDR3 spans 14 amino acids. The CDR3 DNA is TGCAGCGTTTCGCAGGGGGTTAGTACAGATACGCAGTATTTT. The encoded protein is CSVSQGVSTDTQYF.

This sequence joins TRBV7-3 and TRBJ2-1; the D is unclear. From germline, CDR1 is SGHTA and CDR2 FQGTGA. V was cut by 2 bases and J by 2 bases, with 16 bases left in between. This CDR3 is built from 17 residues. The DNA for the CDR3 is TGTGCCAGCAGCTTATACGGGTTCCAAAGCCCCTACAATGAGCAGTTCTTC. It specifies CASSLYGFQSPYNEQFF.

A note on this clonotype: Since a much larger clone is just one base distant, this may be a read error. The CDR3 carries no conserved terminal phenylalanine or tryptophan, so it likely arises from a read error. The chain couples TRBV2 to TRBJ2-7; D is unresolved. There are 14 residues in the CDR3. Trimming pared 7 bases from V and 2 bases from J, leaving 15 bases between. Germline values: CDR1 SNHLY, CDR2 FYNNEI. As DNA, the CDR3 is TGTGCCAGCAAGTCACTGGAGACTGCCTACGAGCAGTACCTC. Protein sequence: CASKSLETAYEQYL.

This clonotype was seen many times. The CDR3 region is CASSFRRTSGGGPSYEQYF. The CDR3 nucleotides read TGTGCCAGCAGCTTTCGCCGGACTAGCGGGGGGGGGCCCTCCTACGAGCAGTACTTC. The chain joins TRBV11-2 to TRBJ2-7; 15 positions match TRBD2. This CDR3 spans 19 amino acids. Germline assignment: CDR1 SGHAT and CDR2 FQNNGV. The V and J ends lost 3 bases and 0 bases, in that order; junction bases with no gene match: 9.

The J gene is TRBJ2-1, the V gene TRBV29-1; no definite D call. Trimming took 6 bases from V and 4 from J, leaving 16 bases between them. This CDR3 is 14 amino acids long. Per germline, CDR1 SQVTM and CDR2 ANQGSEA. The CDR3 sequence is CSVEPVLPYNEQFF. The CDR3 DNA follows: TGCAGCGTCGAGCCAGTTTTACCTTACAATGAGCAGTTCTTC.

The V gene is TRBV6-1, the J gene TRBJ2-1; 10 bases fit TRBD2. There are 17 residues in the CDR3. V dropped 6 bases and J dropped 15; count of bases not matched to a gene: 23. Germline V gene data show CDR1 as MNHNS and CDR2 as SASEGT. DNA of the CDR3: TGTGCCAGCAGGGCACCCCGGGGGGAACTAGCGGGATCCCCGCGGTTCTTC. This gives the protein CASRAPRGELAGSPRFF.

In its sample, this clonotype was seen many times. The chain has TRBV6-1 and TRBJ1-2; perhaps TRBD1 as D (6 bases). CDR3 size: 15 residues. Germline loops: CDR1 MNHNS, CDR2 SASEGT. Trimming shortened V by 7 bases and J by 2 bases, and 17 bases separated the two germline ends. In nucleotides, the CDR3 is TGTGCCAGCACCCAGACAGGCCGAATCAACTATGGCTACACCTTC. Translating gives CASTQTGRINYGYTF.